The present TCR beta chain was sequenced within a study of cytomegalovirus exposure and HLA in healthy donors. Losses at the gene ends were 3 bases for V and 4 bases for J; bases not matched to a gene: 14. The length of the CDR3 is 18 residues. Germline-derived CDR1 and CDR2 are MDHEN and SYDVKM. Amplification used 60 Vbeta primers and 13 Jbeta primers. Clones were read by immunoSEQ multiplex PCR, and TCRdb kept only the in-frame ones, dropping some. The repertoire includes under 200,000 clones, roughly two thirds of them detected once, and 2.8% sits in the top ten. General study points: Owing to their indistinguishability, certain V segments, notably TRBV6-2 and TRBV6-3, were excluded. In a later analysis, V- and J-gene trimming of beta chains associated with a DCLRE1C missense variant, replicated independently. Later analysis suggested most CMV-associated TCR beta chains were HLA-restricted.

A note on this clone: No antigen is known for it.

V and J are TRBV28 and TRBJ1-3, with 8 bases that match TRBD1. The sequence was collected from a woman between 40 and 55 years old in good health and CMV-seropositive. The sequenced sample was PBMCs. Written as DNA, the CDR3 is TGTGCCAGCAGTTTTCCCGGACAGGGCTCGATAGGGGGAAACACCATATATTTT. Protein: CASSFPGQGSIGGNTIYF.